Presented here are 18 T cell receptor beta chains from one specimen sequenced in a study of OX40 agonist ivuxolimab in advanced cancers. The repertoire was sequenced with immunoSEQ multiplex PCR; TCRdb's copy has only in-frame clones and lacks some. The profile shows under 80,000 clones, about 89% of them singletons. The input for sequencing was CD4+ or CD8+ T cells sorted from blood, taken in a trial of the OX40 agonist ivuxolimab. These receptors were taken from an adult with an advanced solid tumor such as melanoma, head and neck, liver or kidney cancer.

This chain joins TRBV4-2 and TRBJ2-3; possible D gene TRBD1, 6 bases. CDR3 size: 16 residues. The germline CDR1 and CDR2 sequences are LGHNA and YNFKEQ. The V gene lost 1 base and the J gene lost 0 bases, with 11 bases spanning the gap. The CDR3 bases are TGTGCCAGCAGCCAAGGACAGGAACCTAGCACAGATACGCAGTATTTT. Translated: CASSQGQEPSTDTQYF.

The V gene is TRBV7-2, the J gene TRBJ1-1; D not resolved. V lost 8 bases to trimming and J lost 0 bases, with 10 bases between them. Germline CDR1 is SGHTA and CDR2 is FQGNSA. CDR3 length: 13 amino acids. CDR3 sequence reads: CASGGELNTEAFF. The DNA of the CDR3 is TGTGCCAGCGGCGGGGAATTGAACACTGAAGCTTTCTTT. The variable domain in full, with the rest retrieved from reference TRBV7-2 and TRBJ1-1, is GAGVSQSPSNKVTEKGKDVELRCDPISGHTALYWYRQSLGQGLEFLIYFQGNSAPDKSGLPSDRFSAERTGGSVSTLTIQRTQQEDSAVYLCASGGELNTEAFFGQGTRLTVV.

This clone was seen once. One end of the junction varies from germline; a read error may be responsible. This sequence joins TRBV18 and TRBJ1-5, with a weak D call TRBD1 (5 bases). The CDR3 is 15 residues long. Germline CDR1 is KGHSH and CDR2 is LQKENI. The CDR3 protein is CVSSPGVANNQPQHF. DNA for the CDR3: TGTGTCAGCTCACCGGGGGTCGCCAATAATCAGCCCCAGCATTTT.

This sequence joins TRBV6-4 and TRBJ1-2; no clear D. Germline V gene data show CDR1 as MRHNA and CDR2 as SNTAGT. Deletions cut 7 bases from V and 5 bases from J, with 14 bases between. There are 13 residues in the CDR3. The CDR3 is CASTNQELYGYTF. The CDR3 DNA is TGTGCCAGCACAAACCAGGAGCTATATGGCTACACCTTC.

The V call is TRBV11-3, the J call TRBJ2-2; 13 bases map to TRBD2. The CDR3 sequence is 19 residues long. CDR1 and CDR2 (germline): SGHNT, YENEEA. Trimming cost V 2 bases and J 2 bases; bases outside gene matches: 8. The CDR3 DNA is TGTGCCAGCAGCTTATCCTGGGGACTAGCGGGGAAAAACACCGGGGAGCTGTTTTTT. It yields the protein CASSLSWGLAGKNTGELFF.

This chain connects TRBV7-2 to TRBJ2-5; unclear D gene. This CDR3 comprises 11 residues. Germline-derived CDR1 and CDR2 are SGHTA and FQGNSA. CDR3: CAVEVGETQYF. Written as DNA, the CDR3 is TGTGCGGTAGAGGTTGGGGAGACCCAGTACTTC.

This clone was seen a handful of times. V is TRBV27 and J is TRBJ2-5; 11 bases match TRBD1. The length of the CDR3 is 13 residues. In germline, CDR1 is MNHEY, CDR2 SMNVEV (reference sequence). Trimming at V came to 5 bases and at J to 7 bases, leaving 3 bases not matched to a gene. DNA for the CDR3: TGTGCCAGCAGTCCCGGACAGGGGGCGACCCAGTACTTC. This sequence encodes CASSPGQGATQYF.

The rearrangement joins TRBV28 to TRBJ1-4, with D possibly being TRBD1 (5 bases). The CDR3 spans 14 residues. V was shortened by 3 bases and J by 8 bases, with 13 bases between the two germline ends. The germline V gene has CDR1 MDHEN and CDR2 SYDVKM. The CDR3 here is CASSLQTEREKLFF. As DNA, the CDR3 is TGTGCCAGCAGTTTGCAGACAGAGCGCGAAAAACTGTTTTTT.

The genes are TRBV29-1 and TRBJ2-7; D gene unclear. Per the germline V gene, CDR1 is SQVTM and CDR2 is ANQGSEA. CDR3 length: 11 residues. V was cut by 8 bases and J by 4 bases, with 12 bases left in between. Written as DNA, the CDR3 is TGCAGCCTCTTTAACGGTTACGAGCAGTACTTC. It specifies CSLFNGYEQYF.

CDR3 amino acids: CASSVAGDSYTGELFF. CDR3 coding DNA: TGTGCCAGCAGCGTAGCTGGCGACAGCTACACCGGGGAGCTGTTTTTT. This chain connects TRBV9 to TRBJ2-2; D possibly corresponds to TRBD1 (5 bases). Trimming took 0 bases from V and 3 from J, leaving 12 bases between them. This CDR3 has 16 amino acids. CDR1 is SGDLS, CDR2 YYNGEE, per germline.

On this clone itself: Other DNA sequences in the same sample also yield this CDR3. The chain combines TRBV7-2 with TRBJ2-5; 8 bases align to TRBD1. The CDR3 contains 14 residues. Germline CDR1 reads SGHTA; CDR2 reads FQGNSA. After removal of 2 bases from V and 4 bases from J, the junction contained 3 bases not matched to a gene. CDR3 loop: CASSLRTGRETQYF. Written as DNA, the CDR3 is TGTGCCAGCAGCTTAAGGACAGGGAGAGAGACCCAGTACTTC.

This clone was seen only a few times. This chain uses TRBV7-6 with TRBJ2-7; perhaps TRBD1 as D (6 bases). Germline V gene lookup returns CDR1 SGHVS and CDR2 FNYEAQ. V lost 6 bases to trimming and J lost 2 bases, with 17 bases between them. The CDR3 is 15 residues long. CDR3 nucleotides: TGTGCCAGCAGTCCAAGATCAGGGGACACCTACGAGCAGTACTTC. Protein product: CASSPRSGDTYEQYF.

The chain is built from TRBV7-3 and TRBJ2-7; D uncertain. Germline loops: CDR1 SGHTA, CDR2 FQGTGA. The CDR3 is made up of 13 amino acids. V was cut by 2 bases and J by 4 bases, with 9 bases left in between. The DNA of the CDR3 is TGTGCCAGCAGCTTAGCGCCGTGGTACGAGCAGTACTTC. Its translation: CASSLAPWYEQYF.

The rearrangement links TRBV23-1 to TRBJ2-7; 8 positions match TRBD1. TRBV23-1 is an ORF, and what it does is uncertain. The J segment lost 4 bases and the V segment lost 4 bases, leaving 15 bases of the junction unmatched. This CDR3 region has 17 residues. CDR3 DNA sequence: TGCGCCAGCAGTCCGTGGGGGCAGAGACAGGGGAAGTACGAGCAGTACTTC. Its translation is CASSPWGQRQGKYEQYF.

The chain employs TRBV19 and TRBJ2-2; no clear D gene. V lost 8 bases to trimming and J lost 1 base, with 8 bases between them. Germline V gene sequence: CDR1 LNHDA, CDR2 SQIVND (reference sequence). The CDR3 is 13 residues long. The CDR3 reads CASAQLNTGELFF. The CDR3 nucleotides are TGTGCCAGTGCACAGTTGAACACCGGGGAGCTGTTTTTT. The entire variable domain, with the rest obtained from reference TRBV19 and TRBJ2-2, is as follows: DGGITQSPKYLFRKEGQNVTLSCEQNLNHDAMYWYRQDPGQGLRLIYYSQIVNDFQKGDIAEGYSVSREKKESFPLTVTSAQKNPTAFYLCASAQLNTGELFFGEGSRLTVL.

The chain has TRBV7-9 and TRBJ1-1; no reliable D call. Germline-derived CDR1 and CDR2 are SEHNR and FQNEAQ (reference sequence). The CDR3 has 14 residues. V lost 5 bases and J lost 1, with 11 bases in between. The CDR3 spells CASSPGNWNTEAFF. The CDR3 DNA sequence: TGTGCCAGCAGCCCAGGAAATTGGAACACTGAAGCTTTCTTT. Full variable domain (missing parts from reference TRBV7-9 and TRBJ1-1): DTGVSQNPRHKITKRGQNVTFRCDPISEHNRLYWYRQTLGQGPEFLTYFQNEAQLEKSRLLSDRFSAERPKGSFSTLEIQRTEQGDSAMYLCASSPGNWNTEAFFGQGTRLTVV.

The gene calls are TRBV2 and TRBJ2-1, with a tentative D call TRBD1 (5 bases). CDR3 length equals 14 residues. CDR1 and CDR2 from the germline V gene are SNHLY and FYNNEI. Trimming removed 6 bases at V and 6 bases at J, with 15 bases between. The CDR3 bases are TGTGCCAGCAGGGAGACAGTCTCGATCAATGAGCAGTTCTTC. Protein product: CASRETVSINEQFF.

The V call is TRBV11-2, the J call TRBJ2-3; maybe TRBD2 (6 bases). The CDR3 spans 14 residues. Germline V gene sequence: CDR1 SGHAT, CDR2 FQNNGV. V shed 3 bases and J shed 4 bases, with 11 bases lying between them. As DNA, the CDR3 is TGTGCCAGCAGCTTGGGCGGGACGGCAGATACGCAGTATTTT. Translated: CASSLGGTADTQYF.